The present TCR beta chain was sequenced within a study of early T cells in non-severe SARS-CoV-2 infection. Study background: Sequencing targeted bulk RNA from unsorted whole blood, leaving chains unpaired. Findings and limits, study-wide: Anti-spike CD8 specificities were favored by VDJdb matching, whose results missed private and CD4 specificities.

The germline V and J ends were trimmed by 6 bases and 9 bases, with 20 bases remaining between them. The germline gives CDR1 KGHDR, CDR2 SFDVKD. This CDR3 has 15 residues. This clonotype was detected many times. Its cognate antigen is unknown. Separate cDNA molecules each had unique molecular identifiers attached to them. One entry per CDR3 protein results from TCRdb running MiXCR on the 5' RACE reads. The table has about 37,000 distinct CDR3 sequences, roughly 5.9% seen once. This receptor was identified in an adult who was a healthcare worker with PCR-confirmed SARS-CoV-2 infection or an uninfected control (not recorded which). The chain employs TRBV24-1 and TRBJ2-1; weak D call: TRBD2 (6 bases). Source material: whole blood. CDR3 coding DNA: TGTGCCACCAGTCATCGGGAGCAGGGAGTGGGTGAGCAGTTCTTC. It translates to CATSHREQGVGEQFF.